Shown below are 19 T cell receptor beta chains from a single sample sequenced in a study of T cell changes during pregnancy in multiple sclerosis. The method was immunoSEQ multiplex PCR; TCRdb's version includes in-frame clones alone and lacks a portion of them. The data show over 60,000 clones, with around nine tenths seen just once and under 0.35% held by the top ten. Here the sequenced sample was CD4+ T cells from peripheral blood mononuclear cells, taken in the third trimester of pregnancy. The origin of the receptors is a female donor in good health, enrolled as a control in a pregnancy study.

This clone was picked up many times. This chain joins TRBV7-2 and TRBJ2-2; D is undetermined. The CDR3 extends over 14 amino acids. Germline CDR1 is SGHTA and CDR2 is FQGNSA. Trimming took off 2 bases at V and 5 bases at J, with 9 bases between the two ends. The CDR3 protein is CASSLMPETGELFF. The CDR3 bases are TGTGCCAGCAGCTTAATGCCTGAGACCGGGGAGCTGTTTTTT.

The gene calls are TRBV5-3 and TRBJ2-3; 7 bases map to TRBD2. TRBV5-3 is classed as an ORF, of uncertain function. This CDR3 spans 14 amino acids. J gave up 5 bases and V 4 bases, and 7 bases lay outside the gene matches. The CDR3 sequence: CARSRSGTQDTQYF. The CDR3 region has the DNA TGTGCCAGAAGCCGCAGCGGGACGCAAGATACGCAGTATTTT.

The chain joins TRBV11-2 to TRBJ1-4; 8 nucleotides match TRBD1. CDR1 is SGHAT and CDR2 is FQNNGV in the germline V gene. The V segment lost 1 base and the J segment 5 bases; nucleotides outside the gene matches: 0. The CDR3 is made up of 14 amino acids. The CDR3: CASSLGTGNEKLFF. The CDR3 nucleotides read TGTGCCAGCAGCTTAGGGACAGGGAATGAAAAACTGTTTTTT.

In this sample, this clone turned up many times. The rearrangement links TRBV6-6 to TRBJ1-1; a weak D match, TRBD1 (5 bases). V gave up 5 bases and J gave up 1 base, with 11 bases separating them. The CDR3 runs to 14 residues. Germline CDR1 and CDR2: MNHNY and SVGAGI (reference sequence). The CDR3 nucleotides are TGTGCCAGCAGTACGGGCAGGGCGAACACTGAAGCTTTCTTT. It encodes CASSTGRANTEAFF.

This chain uses TRBV5-6 with TRBJ1-2, with 11 bases fitting TRBD1. V shed 0 bases and J 3 bases; nucleotides not matched to a gene: 1. The CDR3 has 15 residues. CDR1 is SGHDT, CDR2 YYEEEE, per germline. For the CDR3, the DNA is TGTGCCAGCAGCTTGGGGGACAGGGGGGACTATGGCTACACCTTC. This gives the protein CASSLGDRGDYGYTF. The complete variable domain, with remaining parts taken from reference TRBV5-6 and TRBJ1-2, reads DAGVTQSPTHLIKTRGQQVTLRCSPKSGHDTVSWYQQALGQGPQFIFQYYEEEERQRGNFPDRFSGHQFPNYSSELNVNALLLGDSALYLCASSLGDRGDYGYTFGSGTRLTVV.

This clone was observed a few times. This chain uses TRBV6-5 with TRBJ2-5; 10 positions match TRBD2. Germline trimming cut 2 bases from V and 8 bases from J; bases unmatched to any gene: 5. Germline CDR1 and CDR2: MNHEY and SVGAGI. This CDR3 region has 14 residues. The CDR3 coding sequence is TGTGCCAGCAGTTACACTCTAGCGGGGGCCACCCAGTACTTC. It encodes CASSYTLAGATQYF.

This clone appeared once. This sequence joins TRBV5-1 and TRBJ2-7; possibly TRBD2 for D (5 bases). V dropped 5 bases and J dropped 6 bases, with 9 bases sitting between them. Germline lookup yields CDR1 SGHRS and CDR2 YFSETQ. The CDR3 length is 11 residues. The CDR3 loop reads CASRDGIEQYF. CDR3 in DNA: TGCGCCAGCAGGGACGGGATCGAGCAGTACTTC.

The chain uses TRBV7-8 and TRBJ1-5, with D perhaps matching TRBD1 (5 bases). Per germline, CDR1 SGHVS and CDR2 FQNEAQ. The CDR3 consists of 15 residues. The V and J ends lost 3 bases and 6 bases respectively, with 15 bases between them. The DNA for the CDR3 is TGTGCCAGCAGCTTGGGCCGTACCGGGGGTCAGCCCCAGCATTTT. Translation gives CASSLGRTGGQPQHF.

The J gene is TRBJ1-2, the V gene TRBV7-8; D is possibly TRBD1 (6 bases). Trimming left V 1 base short and J 0 bases short, with 6 bases between. This CDR3 has 14 amino acids. Germline V lookup: CDR1 SGHVS, CDR2 FQNEAQ. CDR3 amino acids: CASSLGQANYGYTF. The CDR3 bases are TGTGCCAGCAGCTTAGGACAGGCTAACTATGGCTACACCTTC.

This CDR3 is CSGRTGAGTEAFF. CDR3 sequence (DNA): TGCAGCGGCCGTACAGGGGCTGGCACTGAAGCTTTCTTT. The V gene is TRBV29-1, the J gene TRBJ1-1; 7 nucleotides match TRBD1. The CDR3 has 13 amino acids. J gave up 4 bases and V 7 bases, and 9 bases lay outside the gene matches. Germline V gene data show CDR1 as SQVTM and CDR2 as ANQGSEA.

The chain employs TRBV30 and TRBJ1-1, with a tentative D call TRBD1 (5 bases). Trimming took off 1 base at V and 5 bases at J, with 11 bases between the two ends. The CDR3 has 13 amino acids. Germline assignment: CDR1 GTSNPN and CDR2 SVGIG (reference sequence). Here the CDR3 DNA reads TGTGCCTGGAGTGACCACGCAGGGACTGAAGCTTTCTTT. It specifies CAWSDHAGTEAFF.

V is TRBV4-2 and J is TRBJ2-5, with TRBD2 identical over 10 bases. Germline loops: CDR1 LGHNA, CDR2 YNFKEQ. V gave up 3 bases and J gave up 4 bases; unmatched junction bases: 14. The CDR3 covers 18 residues. The DNA of the CDR3 is TGTGCCAGCAGCCAGATCAAAGCGGGGGGGCTTTTTCGAGAGACCCAGTACTTC. This translates into CASSQIKAGGLFRETQYF.

This clone has a single count. V is TRBV5-1 and J is TRBJ1-1; D gene ambiguous. The CDR3 extends over 14 amino acids. V lost 0 bases, J lost 4 bases, and 10 bases lay in between. Germline V lookup: CDR1 SGHRS, CDR2 YFSETQ. CDR3 DNA sequence: TGCGCCAGCAGCTTGGCCGTTCAAGCCACTGAAGCTTTCTTT. Encoded protein: CASSLAVQATEAFF. The whole variable domain, filled in from reference TRBV5-1 and TRBJ1-1, reads KAGVTQTPRYLIKTRGQQVTLSCSPISGHRSVSWYQQTPGQGLQFLFEYFSETQRNKGNFPGRFSGRQFSNSRSEMNVSTLELGDSALYLCASSLAVQATEAFFGQGTRLTVV.

In nucleotides, the CDR3 is TGTGCCAGCAGCGTAATGGACAGGGGGCGCGTCCACAATAATAGCAATCAGCCCCAGCATTTT. Residues: CASSVMDRGRVHNNSNQPQHF. The chain couples TRBV9 to TRBJ1-5, with TRBD1 matching over 11 bases. Germline CDR1 SGDLS, CDR2 YYNGEE. This CDR3 is built from 21 residues. After removal of 1 base from V and 0 bases from J, the junction contained 15 bases not matched to a gene.

The rearrangement joins TRBV9 to TRBJ1-1; 7 bases line up with TRBD1. The CDR3 extends over 13 amino acids. The germline V gene encodes CDR1 SGDLS and CDR2 YYNGEE. Trimming took 2 bases from V and 8 from J; bases not matched to a gene: 6. The CDR3 reads CASSVKTGQEAFF. The CDR3 DNA reads TGTGCCAGCAGCGTTAAGACAGGGCAGGAAGCTTTCTTT.

This chain uses TRBV15 with TRBJ1-4, with D uncertain. V lost 1 base and J 5 bases, leaving 11 bases between the germline ends. Germline V CDR1 and CDR2: LNHNV, YYDKDF (reference sequence). This CDR3 spans 15 amino acids. CDR3 loop: CATSRGLIKNEKLFF. CDR3 bases: TGTGCCACCAGCAGAGGGCTTATTAAGAATGAAAAACTGTTTTTT. Complete variable domain (other parts from reference TRBV15 and TRBJ1-4): DAMVIQNPRYQVTQFGKPVTLSCSQTLNHNVMYWYQQKSSQAPKLLFHYYDKDFNNEADTPDNFQSRRPNTSFCFLDIRSPGLGDTAMYLCATSRGLIKNEKLFFGSGTQLSVL.

This chain joins TRBV7-3 and TRBJ1-6; 8 bases match TRBD1. The V segment lost 2 bases and the J segment 9 bases; nucleotides outside the gene matches: 6. CDR1 SGHTA and CDR2 FQGTGA come from the germline V gene. CDR3 length equals 15 residues. CDR3 DNA sequence: TGTGCCAGCAGCTTATTGACAGGGGCGGGTTCACCCCTCCACTTT. Protein product: CASSLLTGAGSPLHF.

The V call is TRBV5-4, the J call TRBJ2-3; TRBD2 might be the D (6 bases). CDR1 SGHNT and CDR2 YYREEE come from the germline V gene (reference sequence). Deletions cut 0 bases from V and 2 bases from J, with 10 bases between. The CDR3 has 15 residues. The DNA of the CDR3 is TGTGCCAGCAGCTTGGGCGGGACCCCCACAGATACGCAGTATTTT. This sequence encodes CASSLGGTPTDTQYF.

The chain is built from TRBV5-1 and TRBJ2-7, with TRBD2 matching 7 bases. The CDR3 has 15 amino acids. Germline V gene data show CDR1 as SGHRS and CDR2 as YFSETQ. J was trimmed by 0 bases and V by 4 bases; bases with no gene match: 7. The CDR3 DNA is TGCGCCAGCAGCCCAGCCGGGACTACCTCCTACGAGCAGTACTTC. Amino acid sequence: CASSPAGTTSYEQYF.